This T cell receptor beta chain was documented in a study of cytomegalovirus exposure and HLA in healthy donors. The PCR had 60 Vbeta and 13 Jbeta primers. Profiling relied on immunoSEQ multiplex PCR, and the TCRdb table lists in-frame clones only, not all of them. This sample has around 120,000 clones; around 70% occur once, and the top ten carry approximately 8.2%. Overall study results and limits: In a later analysis, TCR beta V- and J-gene trimming was associated with a missense DCLRE1C variant. Rarity characterized most TCR sequences, yet some public TCRs appeared in many donors.

The CDR3 contains 15 residues. V was clipped by 1 base and J by 4 bases, with 13 bases between them. Germline V gives CDR1 SGDLS, CDR2 YYNGEE. As concerns this clone: Antigen specificity is unknown.

The source material was PBMCs. This clonotype was obtained from a woman aged 40 to 49 in good health and CMV-seropositive. The chain uses TRBV9 and TRBJ2-3; maybe TRBD1 (6 bases). This chain's CDR3 is CASSVWRGGADTQYF. Written as DNA, the CDR3 is TGTGCCAGCAGCGTATGGAGAGGGGGTGCAGATACGCAGTATTTT. The complete variable domain, with remaining parts taken from reference TRBV9 and TRBJ2-3, reads DSGVTQTPKHLITATGQRVTLRCSPRSGDLSVYWYQQSLDQGLQFLIQYYNGEERAKGNILERFSAQQFPDLHSELNLSSLELGDSALYFCASSVWRGGADTQYFGPGTRLTVL.